Listed below are T cell receptor beta chains from one sample, sequenced in a study of T cells in localized non-small cell lung cancer. Here immunoSEQ multiplex PCR was the method, and the copy in TCRdb shows in-frame clones only, minus some. This table holds tens of thousands of clones, roughly 89% found once. Sequencing used peripheral blood, obtained before any cancer treatment. The receptors originated from a male donor aged 60 or over with stage I lung adenocarcinoma. The CDR3 runs from the conserved cysteine through the conserved F or W. A D gene is named only where the DNA matches it firmly. A clone size is listed for some rows: how often the clone was seen (once, few, many), or a class if it is expanded.

clone_size | j_call | d_call | v_call | cdr3_nt | cdr3_aa
NA | TRBJ2-2 | NA | TRBV5-1 | TGCGCCAGCAGCTTGGTTCCAGGGGCCACCGGGGAGCTGTTTTTT | CASSLVPGATGELFF
few | TRBJ2-5 | TRBD2 | TRBV4-1 | TGTGCCAGCAGCCAAGATCCTAGCGGGGGGGCAGAGACCCAGTACTTC | CASSQDPSGGAETQYF
NA | TRBJ1-2 | TRBD1 | TRBV4-1 | TGCGCCAGCACCCAGGGGGGGGCTAACTATGGCTACACCTTC | CASTQGGANYGYTF
NA | TRBJ1-5 | NA | TRBV5-1 | TGCGCCAGCAGCTTGGGTTCCGGTGCCGATCAGCCCCAGCATTTT | CASSLGSGADQPQHF
NA | TRBJ2-3 | TRBD2 | TRBV10-3 | TGTGCCATCAGTGAGTCCGGGACTAGCAACACAGATACGCAGTATTTT | CAISESGTSNTDTQYF
NA | TRBJ1-5 | NA | TRBV15 | TGTGCCACCAGCAGAGATTATATTGAGGGGAATCGATTTCAGCCCCAGCATTTT | CATSRDYIEGNRFQPQHF
NA | TRBJ1-1 | NA | TRBV6-5 | TGTGCCAGCAGTTACTCGGGACACCTACGGGACACTGAAGCTTTCTTT | CASSYSGHLRDTEAFF
NA | TRBJ1-1 | NA | TRBV18 | TGTGCCAGCTCACCTAGCGTTCCGGGTACTGAAGCTTTCTTT | CASSPSVPGTEAFF
NA | TRBJ2-7 | NA | TRBV18 | TGTGCCAGCTCACCAAGTACCTATGGGGTTCGAGGGGCCAATTACGAGCAGTACTTC | CASSPSTYGVRGANYEQYF
NA | TRBJ1-1 | NA | TRBV14 | TGTGCCAGCAGTCCCAGTAGGGGGGTGGACACTGAAGCTTTCTTT | CASSPSRGVDTEAFF
NA | TRBJ1-2 | TRBD1 | TRBV7-9 | TGTGCCAGCAGCACCGCGACAGGGGGGTTATATGGCTACACCTTC | CASSTATGGLYGYTF
NA | TRBJ2-7 | NA | TRBV6-5 | TGTGCCAGCAGTCCCGAGGGAGGATCCTCCTACGAGCAGTACTTC | CASSPEGGSSYEQYF
NA | TRBJ2-1 | NA | TRBV4-3 | TGCGCCAGCAGCCCTGGACGGCGGATGATAAGCTCCTACAATGAGCAGTTCTTC | CASSPGRRMISSYNEQFF
few | TRBJ1-2 | TRBD1 | TRBV27 | TGTGCCAGCAGTTCGACAGGGGGCGGGGGAGGCTACACCTTC | CASSSTGGGGGYTF
NA | TRBJ1-5 | NA | TRBV4-1 | TGCGCCAGCAGCCAAGAGGCGACAGGAAGAAGACAGCCCCAGCATTTT | CASSQEATGRRQPQHF
NA | TRBJ2-1 | NA | TRBV4-3 | TGCGCCAGCAGCCAAGGTGTAGCTGGGAGCTCCTACAATGAGCAGTTCTTC | CASSQGVAGSSYNEQFF
NA | TRBJ1-5 | NA | TRBV18 | TGTGCCAGCTCACTAAATAGCAATCAGCCCCAGCATTTT | CASSLNSNQPQHF
NA | TRBJ2-7 | NA | TRBV9 | TGTGCCAGCAGCCCGGGGCGGAGGGCTGGGCACGAGCAGTACTTC | CASSPGRRAGHEQYF
NA | TRBJ2-3 | NA | TRBV7-2 | TGTGCCAGCAGCTTAGGGGGCCGCACAGATACGCAGTATTTT | CASSLGGRTDTQYF
NA | TRBJ2-1 | NA | TRBV29-1 | TGCAGCGTTGAAGAGGGGAGGCACGGGTTCTTC | CSVEEGRHGFF
NA | TRBJ2-4 | TRBD2 | TRBV7-2 | TGTGCCAGCAGCTTAGGTTCGGGAGGCAATATTCAGTACTTC | CASSLGSGGNIQYF
NA | TRBJ1-1 | NA | TRBV28 | TGTGCCAGCAGTTTGACAGTGAACACTGAAGCTTTCTTT | CASSLTVNTEAFF
NA | TRBJ1-4 | NA | TRBV9 | TGTGCCAGCAGCGTCGGGGGGCAGGGAAGGTTAGGCGAAAAACTGTTTTTT | CASSVGGQGRLGEKLFF